This T cell receptor (beta chain) was sequenced for a study of T cells after yellow fever vaccination. TCRdb reprocessed the 5' RACE reads with MiXCR, giving one entry per CDR3 protein. The sample carries some 350,000 distinct CDR3 sequences, around 4.1% recorded once. This clonotype was seen many times. V was shortened by 7 bases and J by 1 base, with 10 bases between the two germline ends. CDR3 length: 14 residues. The chain is built from TRBV12-3 or TRBV12-4 and TRBJ2-2; D gene unclear. This sequence originates from a young man who received the YFV17D yellow fever vaccine. Material: PBMCs, obtained 5 days after the yellow fever booster vaccination. CDR3 in amino acids: CASTSVRNTGELFF. DNA of the CDR3: TGTGCCAGCACCTCCGTTCGGAACACCGGGGAGCTGTTTTTT.